The text below deals with one T cell receptor (beta chain). The target antigen is unknown. This sample was taken from a study of CD4 T cells in relation to SARS-CoV-2 and coronaviruses. Study information: ViraFEST: approximately 10-day antigen culture of PBMCs, then TCR beta CDR3 sequencing.

Only in-frame clones appear in the TCRdb table, and some are missing; sequencing was by immunoSEQ multiplex PCR. The profile shows about 36,000 clones, 77% of them singletons. The V and J ends lost 4 bases and 0 bases respectively, with 13 bases between them. This CDR3 has 15 residues. Per the germline V gene, CDR1 is SGHNT and CDR2 is YYREEE (reference sequence). Sequencing was done on a sample of memory CD4+ T cells from PBMCs, cultured in vitro. This clonotype originated in an adult with COVID-19. The chain is built from TRBV5-4 and TRBJ1-1, with TRBD1 as a possible D gene (6 bases). The chain's CDR3 is CASSPGGGLNTEAFF. The CDR3, as DNA: TGTGCCAGCAGCCCTGGGGGGGGGCTGAACACTGAAGCTTTCTTT.